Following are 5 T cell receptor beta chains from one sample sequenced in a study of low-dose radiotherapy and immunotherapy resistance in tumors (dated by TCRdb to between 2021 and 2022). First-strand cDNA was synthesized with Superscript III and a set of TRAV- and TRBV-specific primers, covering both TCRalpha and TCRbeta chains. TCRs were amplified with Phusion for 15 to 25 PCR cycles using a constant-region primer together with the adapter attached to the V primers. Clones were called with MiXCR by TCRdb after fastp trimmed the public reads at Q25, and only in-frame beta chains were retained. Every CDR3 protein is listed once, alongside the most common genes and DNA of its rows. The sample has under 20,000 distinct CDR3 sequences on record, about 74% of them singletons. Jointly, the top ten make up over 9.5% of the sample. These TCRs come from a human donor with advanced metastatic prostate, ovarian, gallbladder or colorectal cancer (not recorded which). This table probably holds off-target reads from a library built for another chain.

The CDR3 spells CASAPTVQQPQHF. DNA for the CDR3: TGTGCCAGCGCGCCGACAGTACAGCAGCCCCAGCATTTT. J is TRBJ1-5 and V is TRBV2; D is perhaps TRBD1 (5 bases). Germline lookup yields CDR1 SNHLY and CDR2 FYNNEI. CDR3 length equals 13 residues. V was clipped by 8 bases and J by 7 bases, with 15 bases between them.

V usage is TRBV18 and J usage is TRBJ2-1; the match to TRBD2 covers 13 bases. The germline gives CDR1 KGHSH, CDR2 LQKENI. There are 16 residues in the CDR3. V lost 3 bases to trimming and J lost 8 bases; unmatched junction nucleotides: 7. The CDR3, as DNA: TGTGCCAGCTCACCGGAGGGGACTAGCGGGAACTATGAGCAGTTCTTC. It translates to CASSPEGTSGNYEQFF.

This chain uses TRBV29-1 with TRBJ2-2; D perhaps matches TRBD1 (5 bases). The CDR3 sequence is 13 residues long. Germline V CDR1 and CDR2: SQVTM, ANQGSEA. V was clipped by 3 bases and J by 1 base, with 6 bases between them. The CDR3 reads CSVDRVNTGELFF. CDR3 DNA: TGCAGCGTTGACAGGGTGAACACCGGGGAGCTGTTTTTT.

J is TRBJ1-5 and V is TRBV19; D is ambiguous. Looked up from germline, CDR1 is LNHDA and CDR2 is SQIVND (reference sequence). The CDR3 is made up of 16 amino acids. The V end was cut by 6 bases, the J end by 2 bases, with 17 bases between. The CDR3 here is CASSLYVGPGNQPQHF. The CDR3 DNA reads TGTGCCAGTAGCCTTTATGTTGGCCCGGGCAATCAGCCCCAGCATTTT.

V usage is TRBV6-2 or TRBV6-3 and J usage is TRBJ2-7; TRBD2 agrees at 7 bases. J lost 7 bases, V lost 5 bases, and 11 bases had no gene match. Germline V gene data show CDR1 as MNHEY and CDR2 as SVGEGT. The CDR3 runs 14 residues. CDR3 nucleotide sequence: TGTGCCAGCAGTGAACCGGGACTACGATTGGAGCAGTACTTC. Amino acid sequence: CASSEPGLRLEQYF.